This TCR beta chain was profiled in a study of T cells in Graves' hyperthyroidism and ophthalmopathy. Study conclusions and caveats: Blood shared most expanded thyroid clonotypes above 0.001. From stable hyperthyroidism, ophthalmopathy was set apart by a 13 V-J model.

The PBMCs were taken from approximately 9.7 ml of fresh peripheral blood. This clonotype came up a few times. Its specificity is not known. Regions amplified from RNA transcripts were the TCR beta CDR3 regions. Using the HTBI primer set, a first-round RT-PCR was run on the TCR CDR3. A single record per CDR3 protein comes from TCRdb applying MiXCR to the multiplex PCR reads. The sample has approximately 690,000 distinct CDR3 sequences, around 21% seen once. This CDR3 comprises 11 residues. The V end was cut by 6 bases, the J end by 4 bases, with 10 bases between. Germline V lookup: CDR1 DFQATT, CDR2 SNEGSKA (reference sequence).

V and J are TRBV20-1 and TRBJ2-7; D not certain. The sample was blood. This TCR was recovered from a man between 25 and 39 years old with Graves' ophthalmopathy. CDR3: CSAPAAYEQYF. The CDR3 region has the DNA TGCAGTGCCCCCGCGGCTTACGAGCAGTACTTC.